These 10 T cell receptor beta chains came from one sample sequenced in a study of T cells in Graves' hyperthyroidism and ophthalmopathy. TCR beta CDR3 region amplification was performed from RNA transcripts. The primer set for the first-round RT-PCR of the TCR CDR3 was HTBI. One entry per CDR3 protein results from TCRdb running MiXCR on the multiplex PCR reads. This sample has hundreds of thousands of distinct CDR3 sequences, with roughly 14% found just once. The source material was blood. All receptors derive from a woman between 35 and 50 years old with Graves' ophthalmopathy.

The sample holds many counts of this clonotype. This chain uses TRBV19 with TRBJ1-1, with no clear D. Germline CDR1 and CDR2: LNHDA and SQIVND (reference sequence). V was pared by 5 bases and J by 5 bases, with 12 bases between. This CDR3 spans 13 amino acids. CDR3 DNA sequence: TGTGCCAGTAGTCAGGCCCAAGCAACTGAAGCTTTCTTT. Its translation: CASSQAQATEAFF.

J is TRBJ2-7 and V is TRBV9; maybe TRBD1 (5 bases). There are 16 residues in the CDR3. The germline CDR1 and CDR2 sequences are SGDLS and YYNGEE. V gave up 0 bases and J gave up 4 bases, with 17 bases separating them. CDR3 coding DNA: TGTGCCAGCAGCGTAGGTGGGGCAGGGCCTGGATACGAGCAGTACTTC. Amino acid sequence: CASSVGGAGPGYEQYF.

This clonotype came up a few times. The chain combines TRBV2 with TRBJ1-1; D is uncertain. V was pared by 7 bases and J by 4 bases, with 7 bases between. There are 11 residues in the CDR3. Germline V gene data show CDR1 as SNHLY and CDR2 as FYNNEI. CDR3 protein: CASTPSTEAFF. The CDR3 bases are TGTGCCAGCACCCCAAGCACTGAAGCTTTCTTT.

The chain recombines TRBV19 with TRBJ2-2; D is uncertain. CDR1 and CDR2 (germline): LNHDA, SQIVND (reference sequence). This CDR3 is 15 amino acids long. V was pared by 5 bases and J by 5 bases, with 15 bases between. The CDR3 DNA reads TGTGCCAGTAGTGCCGACCTAGTCAGAACCGGGGAGCTGTTTTTT. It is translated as CASSADLVRTGELFF.

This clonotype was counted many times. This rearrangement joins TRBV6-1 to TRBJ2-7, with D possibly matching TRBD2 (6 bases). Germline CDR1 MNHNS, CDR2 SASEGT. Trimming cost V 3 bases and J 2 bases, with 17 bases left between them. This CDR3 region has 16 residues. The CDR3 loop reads CASSEIPWRGAYEQYF. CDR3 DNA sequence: TGTGCCAGCAGTGAGATCCCGTGGAGGGGAGCCTACGAGCAGTACTTC.

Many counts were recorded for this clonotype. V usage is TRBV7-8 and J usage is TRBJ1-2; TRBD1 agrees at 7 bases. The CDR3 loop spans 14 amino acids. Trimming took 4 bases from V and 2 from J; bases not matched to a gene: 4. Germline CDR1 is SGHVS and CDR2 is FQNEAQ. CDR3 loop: CASSSQQGNYGYTF. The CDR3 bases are TGTGCCAGCAGCTCCCAACAGGGGAACTATGGCTACACCTTC. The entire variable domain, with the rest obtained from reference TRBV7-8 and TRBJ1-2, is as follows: GAGVSQSPRYKVAKRGQDVALRCDPISGHVSLFWYQQALGQGPEFLTYFQNEAQLDKSGLPSDRFFAERPEGSVSTLKIQRTQQEDSAVYLCASSSQQGNYGYTFGSGTRLTVV.

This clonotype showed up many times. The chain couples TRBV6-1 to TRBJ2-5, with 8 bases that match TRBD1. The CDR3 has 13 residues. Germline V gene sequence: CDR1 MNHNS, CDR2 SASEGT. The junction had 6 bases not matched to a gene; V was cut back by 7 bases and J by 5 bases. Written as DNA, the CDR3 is TGTGCCAGCATCCAGACAGGGGTTGAGACCCAGTACTTC. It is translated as CASIQTGVETQYF.

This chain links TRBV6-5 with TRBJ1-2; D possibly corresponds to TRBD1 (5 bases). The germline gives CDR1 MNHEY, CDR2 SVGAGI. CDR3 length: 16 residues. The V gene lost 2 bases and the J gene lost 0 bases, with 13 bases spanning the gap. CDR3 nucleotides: TGTGCCAGCAGTTACGGAGGGGCAGTCTCTAACTATGGCTACACCTTC. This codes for CASSYGGAVSNYGYTF.

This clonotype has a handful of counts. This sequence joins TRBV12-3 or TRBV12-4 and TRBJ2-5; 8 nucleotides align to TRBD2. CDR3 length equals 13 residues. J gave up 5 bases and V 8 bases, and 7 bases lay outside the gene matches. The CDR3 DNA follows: TGTGCCAGCGGGTTAGCGGGACGGGAGACCCAGTACTTC. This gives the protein CASGLAGRETQYF.

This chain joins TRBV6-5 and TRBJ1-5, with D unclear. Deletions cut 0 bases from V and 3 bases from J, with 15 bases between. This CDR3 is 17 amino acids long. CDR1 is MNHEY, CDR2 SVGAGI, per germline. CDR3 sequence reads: CASSYSLPGRHNQPQHF. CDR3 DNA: TGTGCCAGCAGTTACTCTCTTCCGGGCAGACACAATCAGCCCCAGCATTTT.